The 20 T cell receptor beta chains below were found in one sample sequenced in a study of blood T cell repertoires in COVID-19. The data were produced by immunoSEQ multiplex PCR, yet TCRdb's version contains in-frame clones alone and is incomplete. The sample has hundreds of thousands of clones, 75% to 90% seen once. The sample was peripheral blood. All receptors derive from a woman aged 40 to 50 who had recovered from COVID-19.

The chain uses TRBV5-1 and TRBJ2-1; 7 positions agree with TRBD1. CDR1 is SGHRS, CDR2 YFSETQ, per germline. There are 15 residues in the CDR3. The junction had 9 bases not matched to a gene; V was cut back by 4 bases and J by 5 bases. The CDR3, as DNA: TGCGCCAGCAGCATCGCCGGGACAGTAAACAATGAGCAGTTCTTC. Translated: CASSIAGTVNNEQFF.

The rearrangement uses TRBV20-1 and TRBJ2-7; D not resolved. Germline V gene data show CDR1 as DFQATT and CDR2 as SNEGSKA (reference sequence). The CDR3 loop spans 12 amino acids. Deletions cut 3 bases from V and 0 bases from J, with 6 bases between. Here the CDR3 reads CSASLVSYEQYF. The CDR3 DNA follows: TGCAGTGCTAGTTTAGTCTCCTACGAGCAGTACTTC.

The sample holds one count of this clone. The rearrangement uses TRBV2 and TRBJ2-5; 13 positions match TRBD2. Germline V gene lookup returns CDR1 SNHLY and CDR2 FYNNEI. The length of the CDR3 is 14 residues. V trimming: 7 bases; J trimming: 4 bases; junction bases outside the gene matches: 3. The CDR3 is CASTRLAGGETQYF. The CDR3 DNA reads TGTGCCAGCACCCGACTAGCGGGGGGAGAGACCCAGTACTTC. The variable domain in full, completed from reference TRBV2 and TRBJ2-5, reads EPEVTQTPSHQVTQMGQEVILRCVPISNHLYFYWYRQILGQKVEFLVSFYNNEISEKSEIFDDQFSVERPDGSNFTLKIRSTKLEDSAMYFCASTRLAGGETQYFGPGTRLLVL.

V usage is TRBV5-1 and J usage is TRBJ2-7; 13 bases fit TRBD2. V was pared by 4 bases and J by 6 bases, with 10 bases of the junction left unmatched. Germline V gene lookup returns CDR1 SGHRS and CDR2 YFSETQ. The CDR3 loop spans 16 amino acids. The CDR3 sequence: CASSLRLAGGPLEQYF. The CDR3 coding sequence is TGCGCCAGCAGCCTTCGACTAGCGGGGGGCCCCCTCGAGCAGTACTTC.

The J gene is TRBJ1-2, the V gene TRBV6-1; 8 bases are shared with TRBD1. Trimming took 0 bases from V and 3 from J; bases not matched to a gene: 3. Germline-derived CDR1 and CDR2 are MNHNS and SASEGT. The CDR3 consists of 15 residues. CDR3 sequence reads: CASSEASGGYYGYTF. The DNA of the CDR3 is TGTGCCAGCAGTGAAGCGTCAGGGGGCTACTATGGCTACACCTTC.

CDR3 region: CASSFGGNTEAFF. The DNA of the CDR3 is TGTGCCAGCAGTTTCGGCGGTAACACTGAAGCTTTCTTT. V gene TRBV11-2 combines with J gene TRBJ1-1, with D unresolved. V dropped 6 bases and J dropped 2 bases, with 10 bases sitting between them. The CDR3 totals 13 residues. Germline V gene data show CDR1 as SGHAT and CDR2 as FQNNGV.

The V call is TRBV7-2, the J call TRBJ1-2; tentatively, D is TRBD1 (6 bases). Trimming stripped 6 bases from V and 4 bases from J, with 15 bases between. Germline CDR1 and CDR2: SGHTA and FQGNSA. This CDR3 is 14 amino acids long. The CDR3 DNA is TGTGCCAGCAGTTCACAGGGCAGGGTCTATGGCTACACCTTC. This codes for CASSSQGRVYGYTF.

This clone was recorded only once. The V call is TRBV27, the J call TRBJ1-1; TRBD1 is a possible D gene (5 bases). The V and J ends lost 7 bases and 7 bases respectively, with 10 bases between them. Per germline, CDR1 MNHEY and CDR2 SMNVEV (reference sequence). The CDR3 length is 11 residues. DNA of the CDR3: TGTGCCAGCAAAACAGGTTTTGAAGCTTTCTTT. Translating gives CASKTGFEAFF.

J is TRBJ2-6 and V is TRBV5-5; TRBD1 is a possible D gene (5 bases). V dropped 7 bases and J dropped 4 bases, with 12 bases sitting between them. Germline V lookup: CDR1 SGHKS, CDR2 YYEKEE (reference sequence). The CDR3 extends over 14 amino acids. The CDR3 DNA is TGTGCCAGCGTCCCAGGGCCCGGGGCCAACGTCCTGACTTTC. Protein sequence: CASVPGPGANVLTF.

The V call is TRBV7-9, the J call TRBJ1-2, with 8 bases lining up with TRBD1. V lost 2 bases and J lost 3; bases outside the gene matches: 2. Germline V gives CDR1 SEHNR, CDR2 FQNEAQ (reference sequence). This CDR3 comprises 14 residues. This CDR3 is CASSLKQGDYGYTF. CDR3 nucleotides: TGTGCCAGCAGCTTAAAACAGGGGGACTATGGCTACACCTTC.

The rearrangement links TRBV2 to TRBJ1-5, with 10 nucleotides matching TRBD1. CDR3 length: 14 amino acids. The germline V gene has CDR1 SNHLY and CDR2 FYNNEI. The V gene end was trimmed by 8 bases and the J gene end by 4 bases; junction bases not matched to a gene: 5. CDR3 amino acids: CASCDRGRNQPQHF. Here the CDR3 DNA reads TGTGCCAGCTGCGACAGGGGGCGGAATCAGCCCCAGCATTTT.

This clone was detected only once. The CDR3: CASSVQGPGNTIYF. The DNA of the CDR3 is TGTGCCAGCAGTGTACAGGGACCTGGAAACACCATATATTTT. This sequence joins TRBV25-1 and TRBJ1-3; maybe TRBD1 (6 bases). The V gene's germline CDR1 is MGHDK and CDR2 SYGVNS. This CDR3 has 14 residues. V was pared by 4 bases and J by 2 bases, with 9 bases between.

CDR3 nucleotide sequence: TGCGCCAGCAGGGAGGCTAGCGGGGGTTCCTACAATGAGCAGTTCTTC. It specifies CASREASGGSYNEQFF. The J gene is TRBJ2-1, the V gene TRBV5-1; 10 bases are a match to TRBD2. The germline V gene encodes CDR1 SGHRS and CDR2 YFSETQ. The V gene end was trimmed by 5 bases and the J gene end by 1 base; junction bases not matched to a gene: 6. The CDR3 runs to 16 residues.

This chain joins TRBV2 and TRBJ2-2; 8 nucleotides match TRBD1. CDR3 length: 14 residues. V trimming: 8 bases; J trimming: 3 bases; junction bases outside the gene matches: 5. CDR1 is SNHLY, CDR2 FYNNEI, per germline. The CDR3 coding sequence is TGTGCCAGCGGCCTACAGGGGGACACCGGGGAGCTGTTTTTT. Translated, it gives CASGLQGDTGELFF.

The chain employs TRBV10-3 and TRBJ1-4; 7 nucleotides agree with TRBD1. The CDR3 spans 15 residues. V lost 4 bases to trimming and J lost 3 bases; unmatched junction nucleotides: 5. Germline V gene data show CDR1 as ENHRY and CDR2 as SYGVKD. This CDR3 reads CAISGRDSPNEKLFF. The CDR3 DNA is TGTGCCATCAGTGGACGGGACAGTCCTAATGAAAAACTGTTTTTT.

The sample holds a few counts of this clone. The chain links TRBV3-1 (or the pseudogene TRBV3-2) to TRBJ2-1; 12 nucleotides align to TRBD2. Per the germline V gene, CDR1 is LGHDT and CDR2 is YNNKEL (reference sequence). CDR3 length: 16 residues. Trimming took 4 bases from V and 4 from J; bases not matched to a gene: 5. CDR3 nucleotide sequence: TGTGCCAGCAGCCCCACTAGCGGGGGGACTTACAATGAGCAGTTCTTC. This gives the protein CASSPTSGGTYNEQFF.

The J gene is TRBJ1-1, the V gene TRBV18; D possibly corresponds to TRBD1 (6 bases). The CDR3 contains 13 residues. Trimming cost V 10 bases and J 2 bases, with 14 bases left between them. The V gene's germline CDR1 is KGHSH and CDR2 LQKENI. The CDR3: CATNGGPNTEAFF. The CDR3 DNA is TGTGCCACTAATGGGGGCCCCAACACTGAAGCTTTCTTT.

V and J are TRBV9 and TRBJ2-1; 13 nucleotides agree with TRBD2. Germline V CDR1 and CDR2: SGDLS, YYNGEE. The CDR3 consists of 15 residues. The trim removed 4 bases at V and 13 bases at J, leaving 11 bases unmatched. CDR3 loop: CASSPRGTSGEAQFF. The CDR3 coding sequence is TGTGCCAGCAGCCCCAGAGGGACTAGCGGGGAGGCCCAGTTCTTC.

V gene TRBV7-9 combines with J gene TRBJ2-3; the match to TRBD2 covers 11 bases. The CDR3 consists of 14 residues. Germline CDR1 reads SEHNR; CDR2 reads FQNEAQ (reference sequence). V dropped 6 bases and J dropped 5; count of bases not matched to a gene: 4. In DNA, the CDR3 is TGTGCCAGCAGGACTAGCGGGGAGGGAGATACGCAGTATTTT. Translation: CASRTSGEGDTQYF.

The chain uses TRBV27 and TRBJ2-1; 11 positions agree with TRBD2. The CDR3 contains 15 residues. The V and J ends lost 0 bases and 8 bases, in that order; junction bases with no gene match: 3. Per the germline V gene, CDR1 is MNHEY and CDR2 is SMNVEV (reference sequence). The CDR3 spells CASSLSLAGADEQFF. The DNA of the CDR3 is TGTGCCAGCAGTTTATCACTAGCGGGGGCAGATGAGCAGTTCTTC.